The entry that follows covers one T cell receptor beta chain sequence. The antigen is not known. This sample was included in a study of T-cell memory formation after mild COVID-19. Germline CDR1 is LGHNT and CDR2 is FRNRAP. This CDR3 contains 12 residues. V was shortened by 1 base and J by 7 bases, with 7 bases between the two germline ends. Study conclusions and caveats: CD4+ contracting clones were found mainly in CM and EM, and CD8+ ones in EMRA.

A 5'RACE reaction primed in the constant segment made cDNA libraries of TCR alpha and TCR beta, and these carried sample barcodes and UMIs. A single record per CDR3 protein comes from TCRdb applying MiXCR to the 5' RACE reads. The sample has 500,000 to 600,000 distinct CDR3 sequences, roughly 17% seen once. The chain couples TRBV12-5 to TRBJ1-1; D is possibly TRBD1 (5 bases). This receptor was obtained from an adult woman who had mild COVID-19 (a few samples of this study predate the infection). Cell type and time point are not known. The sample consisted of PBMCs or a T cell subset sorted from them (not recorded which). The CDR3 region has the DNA TGTGCTAGTGGTTTGGGGGGCAGTGAAGCTTTCTTT. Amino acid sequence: CASGLGGSEAFF.